Sequencing of this T cell receptor (beta chain) was carried out in a study of cytotoxic CD8 clonotypes in ibrutinib-treated CLL. General observations from the study: The times at which samples were taken varied between sustained-remission and progressing patients.

CDR1 is SGHNT and CDR2 is YYREEE in the germline V gene (reference sequence). There are 14 residues in the CDR3. V lost 3 bases to trimming and J lost 1 base; unmatched junction nucleotides: 1. Repertoires were generated with immunoSEQ multiplex PCR, while TCRdb's copy carries only in-frame clones and drops some. The sample yields 140,000 to 150,000 clones, 75% to 80% seen once. This clone was seen only once. Its antigen remains unidentified. The sequence came from a human donor with chronic lymphocytic leukemia. Sequencing used PBMCs, obtained after 24 months of ibrutinib treatment. This chain connects TRBV5-4 to TRBJ1-1, with TRBD1 identical over 9 bases. CDR3 loop: CASSWDRENTEAFF. As DNA, the CDR3 is TGTGCCAGCAGCTGGGACAGGGAGAACACTGAAGCTTTCTTT.